The source of this T cell receptor beta chain is a study of blood T cell repertoires in COVID-19. Turning to the study itself: The analysed material was cDNA or gDNA that came from T cells, B-cell-depleted T cells, or PBMCs.

Methods used by the authors: Estimated nucleated cell counts came from reference gene primer amplification. Generated by immunoSEQ multiplex PCR, the TCRdb table keeps only in-frame clones and is missing some. The V and J calls and clone size come from that table; D and trimming were worked out from the DNA. Altogether around 99,000 clones are present, 75% to 90% being singletons, with the ten largest covering under 7%. This CDR3 spans 16 amino acids. V shed 7 bases and J shed 4 bases, with 19 bases lying between them. CDR1 is LNHDA, CDR2 SQIVND, per germline (reference sequence). The sample consisted of peripheral blood. The J gene is TRBJ2-2, the V gene TRBV19, with D possibly matching TRBD2 (5 bases). This clonotype originated in a woman in her forties or fifties with acute or convalescent COVID-19. The CDR3 sequence is CASNPREKGRTGELFF. The CDR3 DNA is TGTGCCAGTAACCCGAGGGAAAAAGGACGCACCGGGGAGCTGTTTTTT.